This section outlines one T cell receptor (beta chain) sequence together with its context. This specimen belongs to a study of blood T cell repertoires in COVID-19. The wider study: Sites in the United States, Italy and Spain provided acute and convalescent COVID-19 samples. T cells, B-cell-depleted T cells, or PBMCs supplied cDNA or gDNA.

In the original processing: Quantification of nucleated cells was approximated via reference gene primer amplification. Generated by immunoSEQ multiplex PCR, the TCRdb table keeps only in-frame clones and is missing some. The V and J calls and the clone size are those of that table, but D and trimming were determined from the DNA. The table records approximately 280,000 clones, roughly 89% of them present only once. The trim removed 5 bases at V and 1 base at J, leaving 8 bases unmatched. This CDR3 comprises 15 residues. CDR1 is LNHDA, CDR2 SQIVND, per germline (reference sequence). V usage is TRBV19 and J usage is TRBJ2-7; 7 positions match TRBD1. The sample consisted of peripheral blood. This sequence originates from a man aged 35 to 55 with acute or convalescent COVID-19. CDR3 in DNA: TGTGCCAGTAGTTGGACAGGAGACGTTTCCTACGAGCAGTACTTC. As protein: CASSWTGDVSYEQYF.